What follows are 27 T cell receptor beta chains derived from one specimen sequenced in a study of CD8 T cells in ankylosing spondylitis. TCRdb reprocessed the 5' RACE reads with MiXCR, giving one entry per CDR3 protein. The profile covers 200,000 to 250,000 distinct CDR3 sequences, with 10% appearing a single time and 20% to 25% taken by the ten largest. The sequenced material came from blood, either unsorted or a sorted T cell fraction (not recorded which). Receptors originate from a male donor with ankylosing spondylitis or in good health (not recorded which).

This clonotype was observed at least ten times. The chain uses TRBV12-3 or TRBV12-4 and TRBJ1-1; D is unresolved. CDR3 length: 14 amino acids. V was cut by 1 base and J by 4 bases, with 10 bases left in between. CDR3 bases: TGTGCCAGCAGTTTAGAGGCCGAGGGCACTGAAGCTTTCTTT. Translating it yields CASSLEAEGTEAFF.

This clonotype was counted at least ten times. The chain links TRBV5-1 to TRBJ1-1; the match to TRBD1 covers 7 bases. The germline V gene encodes CDR1 SGHRS and CDR2 YFSETQ. V lost 2 bases, J lost 1 base, and 5 bases stayed unmatched. The CDR3 contains 15 residues. CDR3 region: CASSLDRVKNTEAFF. The CDR3 DNA is TGCGCCAGCAGCTTAGACAGGGTTAAGAACACTGAAGCTTTCTTT.

On this clonotype: A read error may be the cause here, since a much bigger clone is one base away. The chain has TRBV28 and TRBJ1-2, with D possibly matching TRBD1 (5 bases). This CDR3 has 14 amino acids. Germline V gives CDR1 MDHEN, CDR2 SYDVKM. The CDR3, as DNA: TGTGCCAGAAGTTTGTCGGACATTGGGAATGGCTACACCTTC. Residues: CARSLSDIGNGYTF.

This clonotype was detected ten times or more. The chain combines TRBV20-1 with TRBJ2-3, with TRBD2 as a possible D gene (6 bases). V lost 0 bases, J lost 4 bases, and 14 bases lay in between. The CDR3 spans 15 residues. Germline CDR1 is DFQATT and CDR2 is SNEGSKA (reference sequence). As DNA, the CDR3 is TGCAGTGCTAGAGATGGGGGGTATGTGGCAGATACGCAGTATTTT. This sequence encodes CSARDGGYVADTQYF.

J is TRBJ2-4 and V is TRBV19; no definite D call. V lost 0 bases and J lost 0, with 12 bases in between. This CDR3 region has 17 residues. The germline V gene encodes CDR1 LNHDA and CDR2 SQIVND (reference sequence). The CDR3 sequence is CASSIDRSSRAKNIQYF. The CDR3 coding sequence is TGTGCCAGTAGTATAGATCGTAGCTCTAGAGCCAAAAACATTCAGTACTTC.

The sample holds a few counts of this clonotype. CDR3 coding DNA: TGCGCCAGCAGCAAGGGGACAACGGATACGCAGTATTTT. Its protein product is CASSKGTTDTQYF. The V call is TRBV5-1, the J call TRBJ2-3; D possibly corresponds to TRBD1 (6 bases). V was pared by 4 bases and J by 6 bases, with 12 bases between. There are 13 residues in the CDR3. Germline-derived CDR1 and CDR2 are SGHRS and YFSETQ.

The V gene is TRBV12-3 or TRBV12-4, the J gene TRBJ2-1, with 13 bases identical to TRBD2. Losses at the gene ends were 5 bases for V and 8 bases for J; bases not matched to a gene: 9. The CDR3 length is 16 residues. CDR3 in amino acids: CASSAITSGGGDEQFF. The CDR3 DNA reads TGTGCCAGCAGTGCTATTACTAGCGGGGGGGGAGATGAGCAGTTCTTC.

V and J are TRBV5-1 and TRBJ2-1; D not resolved. Germline V gives CDR1 SGHRS, CDR2 YFSETQ. The CDR3 has 15 residues. V lost 3 bases, J lost 8 bases, and 18 bases lay in between. The DNA of the CDR3 is TGCGCCAGCAGCTGGGCCAGTTTACGATCGGATGAGCAGTTCTTC. Protein: CASSWASLRSDEQFF.

At least ten counts were recorded for this clonotype. A read error may account for a junction end that differs from germline. The CDR3 DNA sequence: TGTGCTAGCAGCCGGGGCCCTGGGGATCTCTACGAGCAGTACTTC. As protein: CASSRGPGDLYEQYF. The V and J genes are TRBV7-7 and TRBJ2-7; the D gene could be TRBD1 or TRBD2 (5 bases each). This CDR3 is 15 amino acids long. Per germline, CDR1 SSHAT and CDR2 FNYEAQ (reference sequence).

The V and J genes are TRBV11-2 and TRBJ1-2; D is undetermined. Germline V gives CDR1 SGHAT, CDR2 FQNNGV. Trimming left V 4 bases short and J 5 bases short, with 14 bases between. There are 14 residues in the CDR3. This CDR3 is CASSSGRWLYGYTF. In DNA form, the CDR3 reads TGTGCCAGCAGCTCCGGACGGTGGCTTTATGGCTACACCTTC.

At least ten counts were recorded for this clonotype. The chain recombines TRBV20-1 with TRBJ2-2; a possible D gene is TRBD2 (5 bases). Trimming stripped 6 bases from V and 9 bases from J, with 11 bases between. Germline loops: CDR1 DFQATT, CDR2 SNEGSKA (reference sequence). The CDR3 sequence is 11 residues long. The CDR3, as DNA: TGCAGTGCGTTACTAGGGCGGGAGCTGTTTTTT. Its protein is CSALLGRELFF.

There are many counts of this clonotype. The V gene is TRBV20-1, the J gene TRBJ2-2, with 12 bases aligning to TRBD2. The trim removed 4 bases at V and 6 bases at J, leaving 9 bases unmatched. The germline gives CDR1 DFQATT, CDR2 SNEGSKA (reference sequence). This CDR3 has 16 residues. CDR3 DNA sequence: TGCAGTGCTATACCTAGCGGGGGGGCTTCTGCCGGGGAGCTGTTTTTT. Translating it yields CSAIPSGGASAGELFF.

This clonotype was detected many times. The chain carries TRBV7-2 and TRBJ2-3; 9 bases align to TRBD2. The V gene end was trimmed by 1 base and the J gene end by 5 bases; junction bases not matched to a gene: 7. This CDR3 has 16 amino acids. Looked up from germline, CDR1 is SGHTA and CDR2 is FQGNSA. CDR3 coding DNA: TGTGCCAGCAGCTTAGGCCCAGCGGGGGGTGGAGATACGCAGTATTTT. Translated, it gives CASSLGPAGGGDTQYF.

This chain joins TRBV12-3 or TRBV12-4 and TRBJ1-2, with 7 bases lining up with TRBD1. This CDR3 has 13 residues. The J segment lost 6 bases and the V segment lost 6 bases, leaving 7 bases of the junction unmatched. The CDR3, as DNA: TGTGCCAGCAGATCCACAGGGGTCGATGGCTACACCTTC. The encoded protein is CASRSTGVDGYTF.

The V and J genes are TRBV4-2 and TRBJ2-1; 12 positions match TRBD2. V lost 4 bases and J lost 6; bases outside the gene matches: 16. The length of the CDR3 is 19 residues. Germline lookup yields CDR1 LGHNA and CDR2 YNFKEQ. The CDR3 nucleotides are TGTGCCAGCAGCCGCCACCTGCGGAGATCTAGCGGGGGGGCCAATGAGCAGTTCTTC. It codes for CASSRHLRRSSGGANEQFF.

This clonotype was observed at least ten times. V and J are TRBV10-3 and TRBJ2-1, with 11 bases fitting TRBD2. The V gene's germline CDR1 is ENHRY and CDR2 SYGVKD. V shed 2 bases, J shed 3 bases, and the junction held 3 bases outside the gene matches. The CDR3 contains 16 residues. CDR3: CAISETSGGLYNEQFF. CDR3 sequence (DNA): TGTGCCATCAGTGAGACTAGCGGGGGCCTCTACAATGAGCAGTTCTTC.

Ten or more counts support this clonotype. The chain combines TRBV6-5 with TRBJ1-5; 9 nucleotides align to TRBD1. From germline, CDR1 is MNHEY and CDR2 SVGAGI. The CDR3 length is 16 residues. The V and J ends lost 2 bases and 0 bases, in that order; junction bases with no gene match: 2. CDR3 in DNA: TGTGCCAGCAGTTACGGACAGGGGATTAGCAATCAGCCCCAGCATTTT. Amino acids: CASSYGQGISNQPQHF.

This clonotype came up many times. This chain uses TRBV5-6 with TRBJ2-4; D is ambiguous. This CDR3 has 16 residues. Trimming removed 1 base at V and 9 bases at J, with 20 bases between. CDR1 is SGHDT, CDR2 YYEEEE, per germline. This CDR3 is CASSLWPLDPSTIQYF. CDR3 in DNA: TGTGCCAGCAGCTTGTGGCCTTTAGACCCCTCCACCATTCAGTACTTC.

In this sample, this clonotype turned up many times. CDR3 protein: CASSFLGQAEYDYGYTF. The CDR3 nucleotides are TGTGCCAGCAGCTTTCTGGGACAAGCCGAGTACGACTATGGCTACACCTTC. The chain has TRBV7-8 and TRBJ1-2; D is possibly TRBD1 (6 bases). The CDR3 sequence is 17 residues long. Germline lookup yields CDR1 SGHVS and CDR2 FQNEAQ. Trimming pared 3 bases from V and 3 bases from J, leaving 20 bases between.

The V and J genes are TRBV7-8 and TRBJ1-4; no firm D call. The V gene lost 1 base and the J gene lost 3 bases, with 12 bases spanning the gap. CDR1 is SGHVS and CDR2 is FQNEAQ in the germline V gene. This CDR3 is built from 16 residues. The CDR3 spells CASSLGRELANEKLFF. As DNA, the CDR3 is TGTGCCAGCAGCTTAGGGCGGGAGTTGGCTAATGAAAAACTGTTTTTT.

The rearrangement uses TRBV20-1 and TRBJ2-7; 7 bases align to TRBD1. The CDR3 has 17 residues. Germline V lookup: CDR1 DFQATT, CDR2 SNEGSKA (reference sequence). V lost 0 bases, J lost 2 bases, and 13 bases stayed unmatched. The DNA of the CDR3 is TGCAGTGCTAGAGAGAAAAGGGCACAGGGGCGTACCTACGAGCAGTACTTC. This encodes CSAREKRAQGRTYEQYF.

This clonotype was detected ten times or more. The genes are TRBV7-9 and TRBJ1-5; 7 nucleotides agree with TRBD1. The CDR3 covers 15 residues. Germline V gene data show CDR1 as SEHNR and CDR2 as FQNEAQ (reference sequence). The V and J ends lost 5 bases and 8 bases, in that order; junction bases with no gene match: 12. CDR3 loop: CASSQSGQALKPQHF. As DNA, the CDR3 is TGTGCCAGCAGCCAAAGTGGACAGGCATTGAAGCCCCAGCATTTT.

This clonotype was observed at least ten times. The chain has TRBV9 and TRBJ2-3, with D perhaps matching TRBD2 (5 bases). V was clipped by 0 bases and J by 4 bases, with 15 bases between them. Germline loops: CDR1 SGDLS, CDR2 YYNGEE. The CDR3 is made up of 16 amino acids. CDR3 loop: CASSVAPSGNSDTQYF. CDR3 DNA sequence: TGTGCCAGCAGCGTAGCCCCCAGCGGTAATTCAGATACGCAGTATTTT.

This clonotype was found many times. The chain uses TRBV12-3 or TRBV12-4 and TRBJ2-1; a possible D gene is TRBD1 (6 bases). V was trimmed by 3 bases and J by 7 bases, leaving 22 bases between them. CDR3 length equals 17 residues. The CDR3 DNA follows: TGTGCCAGCAGTTTCGGGGCTGGGGCAGGGGAATATAATGAGCAGTTCTTC. It specifies CASSFGAGAGEYNEQFF.

This chain links TRBV9 with TRBJ1-4; D might be TRBD1 (5 bases). V dropped 2 bases and J dropped 5 bases, with 10 bases sitting between them. The CDR3 consists of 14 residues. Germline CDR1 SGDLS, CDR2 YYNGEE. This CDR3 reads CASSVWDGNEKLFF. As DNA, the CDR3 is TGTGCCAGCAGCGTTTGGGACGGGAATGAAAAACTGTTTTTT.

V usage is TRBV12-2 and J usage is TRBJ2-7; TRBD1, as called in the table, went unchecked against the DNA. TRBV12-2 is classified as a pseudogene. The CDR3 consists of 17 residues. The CDR3 region has the DNA TGTGCAAGTCGCTTAATTAATAGTGGACAGGGGGCGAACGAGCAGTACTTC. This gives the protein CASRLINSGQGANEQYF.

This clonotype was seen repeatedly, ten times or more. The chain links TRBV20-1 to TRBJ1-5; D gene uncertain. Germline loops: CDR1 DFQATT, CDR2 SNEGSKA (reference sequence). The CDR3 totals 16 residues. The V end was cut by 0 bases, the J end by 0 bases, with 12 bases between. The CDR3: CSARDLGRSSNQPQHF. In nucleotides, the CDR3 is TGCAGTGCTAGAGATCTCGGCAGAAGTAGCAATCAGCCCCAGCATTTT.